This record concerns one T cell receptor beta chain sequence. This receptor's antigen is unknown. No qualities accompany the bases; no much larger clone lies one base away. This entry is derived from a study of Ad26.COV2.S vaccination and SARS-CoV-2 variants (dated by TCRdb to the early 2020s). Context from the whole study: Vaccine-arm donors came from COV1001, a multicentre, randomized, double-blind, placebo-controlled phase I-IIa trial of Ad26.COV2.S in healthy adults. Ad26.COV2.S was administered intramuscularly at a dose of 5x10^10 or 1x10^11 viral particles, either as one shot or as two shots given 56 days apart. TCRbeta repertoire sequencing was used to assess the specificity and breadth of SARS-CoV-2-reactive T cell receptors after Ad26.COV2.S vaccination. The TCR-sequenced set comprised around 30 samples: some 19 Ad26.COV2.S vaccine recipients, 5 placebo recipients and 8 SARS-CoV-2 convalescent individuals. Trial participants were randomized into five groups of five, in which low-dose or high-dose Ad26.COV2.S was given once or twice, or placebo was given on both occasions. Blinding of investigators to trial group allocation was maintained during experiments and outcome assessment. Points the paper makes about the study in general: Vaccine and placebo recipients had similar non-spike TCR breadth, a finding consistent with the vaccine containing only spike. The study was not powered for comparison of responses between vaccine doses or regimens. The authors noted that the TCR breadth and depth analyses may have underestimated total T cell responses. Compared with placebo recipients, Ad26.COV2.S recipients showed higher spike-specific TCR breadth (P = 0.0014). After vaccination, substantial breadth of spike-specific CD8+ and CD4+ T cell responses was reported.

Reading the label with the study, this specimen's treatment or condition is: some 19 received Ad26.COV2.S at low or high dose, single or two shots; roughly five received placebo; per-sample allocation not given. For vaccine and placebo recipients, repertoires were sequenced using samples collected on day 63 after the first injection. Cohort 1b enrolled fewer than 30 adults aged 18-55 years at a single site in Boston, USA, between 29 July and 7 August 2020. Ad26.COV2.S was a replication-incompetent adenovirus type 26 vector that expressed a prefusion-stabilized SARS-CoV-2 spike protein derived from the original Wuhan strain. The CDR3 measures 15 amino acids from cysteine to phenylalanine. Just the 45-base CDR3 DNA is kept, in frame starting at base 1. CDR1 SGHVS and CDR2 FNYEAQ are derived from the germline V gene. V was cut back by 3 bases and J by 1 base, leaving a gap of 12 bases between them.

The immunoSEQ Assay was used to sequence TCRbeta CDR3 regions. After extraction, genomic DNA underwent amplification by bias-controlled multiplex PCR, followed by high-throughput sequencing. In the authors' own workflow: To quantify the absolute abundance of every unique TCRbeta CDR3 region, sequences were collapsed and filtered. Usable DNA was measured by amplifying reference genes present in all nucleated cells, and TCRbeta template counts were normalized to that usable DNA to estimate T cell fraction. Repertoire TCRs were annotated as SARS-CoV-2-specific when V gene, CDR3 amino acid sequence and J gene were exactly matched to a known reactive TCR set. MIRA supplied the reference SARS-CoV-2 TCR set, which was filtered for enrichment in COVID-19-positive ImmuneCODE repertoires so that public or cross-reactive TCRs were removed. Using the MIRA antigens, annotated TCRs were further analysed by specific ORF or by position within an ORF. Breadth was defined as the number of annotated unique rearrangements divided by the total number of unique productive rearrangements, and depth was defined as the summed frequency of the annotated unique rearrangements. Group comparisons of TCR breadth used two-sided Wilcoxon rank-sum tests. TCRdb's version of the immuneACCESS table is confined to in-frame rearrangements and falls short of the full clone set. An unresolved V gene accounts for under half of the shortfall where checked; the remainder is of unknown origin. The V and J calls and clone size are taken from that table; D and trimming were inferred from the DNA. The sample contains over 400,000 clones, around 92% of them found a single time. About 1.6% of the sample goes to the ten largest clones.

The rearranged segments are TRBV7-6 and TRBJ1-1, with a weak D call of TRBD1 (5 bases match). The receptor comes from a person between 18 and 59 years old who received the Ad26.COV2.S COVID-19 vaccine or a placebo. The source material was peripheral blood, sampled in a trial of Ad26.COV2.S vaccine versus placebo. The DNA sequence is TGTGCCAGCAGCTTGGAGGCAGGGACGAACACTGAAGCTTTCTTT. The encoded protein is CASSLEAGTNTEAFF.